This TCR beta chain was sequenced in a study of graft-versus-host responses after intestinal transplantation. Study-wide context: Among the recipients, transplants were multivisceral, liver-intestinal, or isolated intestinal. Findings and limits, study-wide: An association linked early post-transplant HvG declines with peak circulating GvH clone levels. Detection of GvH clones occurred in recipient marrow, and some had their first appearance in ileum or blood.

Remarks on this clone: Its antigen is as yet unknown.

Trimming pared 5 bases from V and 2 bases from J, leaving 11 bases between. The CDR3 has 14 residues. The germline CDR1 and CDR2 sequences are SGHRS and YFSETQ. Clones were sequenced by immunoSEQ multiplex PCR, and TCRdb holds only the in-frame ones, with some missing. The data hold thousands of clones, with approximately 94% observed a single time. This chain links TRBV5-1 with TRBJ2-1, with D perhaps matching TRBD1 or TRBD2 (5 bases each). This TCR was sampled from a human patient who received an intestinal transplant, so some T cells may come from the graft donor. The sample in question was PBMCs, obtained 11 days after intestinal transplantation. The CDR3 nucleotides read TGCGCCAGCAGTCTAATGGGACCCTACAATGAGCAGTTCTTC. Translation gives CASSLMGPYNEQFF.